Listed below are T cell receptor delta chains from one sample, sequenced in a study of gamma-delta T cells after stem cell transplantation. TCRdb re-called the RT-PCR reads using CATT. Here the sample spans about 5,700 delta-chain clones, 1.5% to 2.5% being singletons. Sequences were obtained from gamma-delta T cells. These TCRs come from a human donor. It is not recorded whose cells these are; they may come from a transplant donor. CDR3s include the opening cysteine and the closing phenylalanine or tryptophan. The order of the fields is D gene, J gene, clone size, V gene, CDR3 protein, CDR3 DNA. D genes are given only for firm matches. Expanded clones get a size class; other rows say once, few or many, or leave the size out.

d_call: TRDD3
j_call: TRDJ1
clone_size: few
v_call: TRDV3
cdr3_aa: CALVPNPGWGHKLIF
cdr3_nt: TGTGCCCTTGTCCCTAACCCAGGCTGGGGGCATAAACTCATCTTT

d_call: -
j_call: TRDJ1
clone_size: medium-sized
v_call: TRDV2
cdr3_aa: CACDTLGGLTDKLIF
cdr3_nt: TGTGCCTGTGACACCTTAGGGGGCCTCACCGATAAACTCATCTTT

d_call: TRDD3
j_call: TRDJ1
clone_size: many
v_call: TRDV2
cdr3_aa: CACDTVPPVYGTGGYGTDKLIF
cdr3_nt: TGTGCCTGTGACACCGTGCCTCCTGTATATGGTACTGGGGGATACGGCACCGATAAACTCATCTTT

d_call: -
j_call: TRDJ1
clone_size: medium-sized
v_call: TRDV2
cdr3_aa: CACDTIGAGRDVLELLYTDKLIF
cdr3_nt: TGTGCCTGTGACACCATCGGCGCGGGACGGGATGTCCTCGAGCTGTTGTACACCGATAAACTCATCTTT

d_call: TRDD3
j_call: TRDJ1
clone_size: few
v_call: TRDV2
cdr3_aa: CACDQLMGDTLSTDKLIF
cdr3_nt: TGTGCCTGTGACCAGTTAATGGGGGATACGCTTAGCACCGATAAACTCATCTTT

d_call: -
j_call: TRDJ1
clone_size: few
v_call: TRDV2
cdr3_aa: CACDTVEGYTITDKLIF
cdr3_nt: TGTGCCTGTGACACCGTTGAGGGTTATACGATAACCGATAAACTCATCTTT

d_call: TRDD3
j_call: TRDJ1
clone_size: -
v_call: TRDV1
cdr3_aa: CALGERRPPGDTGLYTDKLIF
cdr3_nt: TGTGCTCTTGGGGAACGGAGGCCCCCGGGGGATACCGGTTTGTACACCGATAAACTCATCTTT

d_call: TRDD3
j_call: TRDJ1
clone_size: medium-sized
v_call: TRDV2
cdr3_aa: CACDPLGGYTDKLIF
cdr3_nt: TGTGCCTGTGACCCACTGGGGGGGTACACCGATAAACTCATCTTT

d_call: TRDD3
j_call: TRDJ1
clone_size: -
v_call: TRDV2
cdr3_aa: CACDALLGDSTDTELIF
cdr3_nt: TGTGCCTGTGACGCTTTACTGGGGGACTCGACGGATACGGAACTCATCTTT

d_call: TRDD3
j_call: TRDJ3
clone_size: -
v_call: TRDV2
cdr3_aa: CACDTAGTGDSASWDTRQMFF
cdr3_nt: TGTGCCTGTGACACCGCAGGTACTGGGGATTCCGCATCCTGGGACACCCGACAGATGTTTTTC

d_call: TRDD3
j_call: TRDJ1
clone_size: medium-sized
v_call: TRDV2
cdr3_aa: CACDTVLLGDTREGADKLIF
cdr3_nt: TGTGCCTGTGACACGGTGCTACTGGGGGATACGCGAGAGGGGGCCGATAAACTCATCTTT

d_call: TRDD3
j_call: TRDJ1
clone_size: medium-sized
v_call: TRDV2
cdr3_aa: CACDTVGEYTDKLIF
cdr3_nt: TGTGCCTGTGACACCGTGGGGGAGTACACCGATAAACTCATCTTT

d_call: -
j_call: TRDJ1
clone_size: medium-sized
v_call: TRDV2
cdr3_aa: CACDTIQLGYTDKLIF
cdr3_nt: TGTGCCTGTGACACAATTCAGCTGGGTTACACCGATAAACTCATCTTT

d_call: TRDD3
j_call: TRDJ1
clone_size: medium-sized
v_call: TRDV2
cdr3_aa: CACDTAGVGEKKLIF
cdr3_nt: TGTGCCTGTGACACCGCCGGGGTGGGGGAGAAGAAACTCATCTTT

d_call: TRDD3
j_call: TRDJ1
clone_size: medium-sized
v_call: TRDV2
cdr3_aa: CACDTLGDTGYTDKLIF
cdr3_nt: TGTGCCTGTGACACCCTGGGGGATACCGGTTACACCGATAAACTCATCTTT

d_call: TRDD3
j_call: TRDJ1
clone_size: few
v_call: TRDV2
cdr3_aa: CACDKLGDTTDKLIF
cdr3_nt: TGTGCCTGTGACAAACTGGGGGATACGACCGATAAACTCATCTTT

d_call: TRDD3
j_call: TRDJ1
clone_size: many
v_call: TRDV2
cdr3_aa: CACDTVSGGYTDKLIF
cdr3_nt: TGTGCCTGTGACACTGTTTCTGGGGGATATACCGATAAACTCATCTTT

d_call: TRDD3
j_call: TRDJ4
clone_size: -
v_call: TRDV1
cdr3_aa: CALGELGDEVRPLIF
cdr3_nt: TGTGCTCTTGGGGAACTGGGGGATGAGGTCAGACCCCTGATCTTT

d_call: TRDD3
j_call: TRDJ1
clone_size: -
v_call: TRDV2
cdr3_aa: CACDNLGDTAYTDKLIF
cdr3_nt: TGTGCCTGTGACAATCTGGGGGATACGGCGTACACCGATAAACTCATCTTT

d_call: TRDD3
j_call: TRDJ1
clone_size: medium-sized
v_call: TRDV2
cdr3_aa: CACDTIPLGDRSPYTDKLIF
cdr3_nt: TGTGCCTGTGACACCATTCCCCTGGGGGATAGGAGCCCATACACCGATAAACTCATCTTT

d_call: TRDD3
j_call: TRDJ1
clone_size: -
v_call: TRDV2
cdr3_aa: CACDTVLGDTGPDKLIF
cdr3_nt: TGTGCCTGTGACACCGTGCTGGGGGATACAGGACCCGATAAACTCATCTTT

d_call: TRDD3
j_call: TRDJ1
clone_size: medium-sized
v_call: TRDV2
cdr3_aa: CACDTVTGGPSDTDKLIF
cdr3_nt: TGTGCCTGTGACACCGTAACTGGGGGCCCTTCCGACACCGATAAACTCATCTTT

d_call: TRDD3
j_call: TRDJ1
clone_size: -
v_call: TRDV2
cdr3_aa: CSALLGGYTDKLIF
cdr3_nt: TGCTCGGCTCTACTGGGGGGGTACACCGATAAACTCATCTTT

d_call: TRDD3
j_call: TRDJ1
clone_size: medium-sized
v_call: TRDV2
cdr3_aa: CACDTVGGGYADKLIF
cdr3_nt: TGTGCCTGTGACACCGTAGGAGGGGGATACGCCGATAAACTCATCTTT

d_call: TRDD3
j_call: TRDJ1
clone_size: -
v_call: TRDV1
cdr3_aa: CALGEYDRFLRWGIPSSDDKLIF
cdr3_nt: TGTGCTCTTGGGGAATACGACCGATTCCTACGCTGGGGGATACCCTCCTCCGACGATAAACTCATCTTT

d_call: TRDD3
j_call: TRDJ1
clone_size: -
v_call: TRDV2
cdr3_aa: CACDTVGLGDTLYTDKLIF
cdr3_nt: TGTGCCTGTGACACCGTCGGGCTGGGGGATACACTGTACACCGATAAACTCATCTTT

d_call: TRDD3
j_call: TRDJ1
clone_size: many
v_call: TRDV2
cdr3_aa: CACDTVYAPGGSPQIYKLIF
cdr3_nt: TGTGCCTGTGACACCGTCTACGCCCCTGGGGGATCCCCACAGATATATAAACTCATCTTT

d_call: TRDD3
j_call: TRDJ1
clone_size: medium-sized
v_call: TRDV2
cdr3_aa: CACDEVLGDTRPGLSHIDKLIF
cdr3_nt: TGTGCCTGTGACGAAGTACTGGGGGATACGCGGCCGGGGCTTAGTCACATCGATAAACTCATCTTT

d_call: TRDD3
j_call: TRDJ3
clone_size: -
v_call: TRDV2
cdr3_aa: CACDPTGGDFKSSWDTRQMFF
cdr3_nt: TGTGCCTGTGACCCAACTGGGGGAGACTTTAAAAGCTCCTGGGACACCCGACAGATGTTTTTC